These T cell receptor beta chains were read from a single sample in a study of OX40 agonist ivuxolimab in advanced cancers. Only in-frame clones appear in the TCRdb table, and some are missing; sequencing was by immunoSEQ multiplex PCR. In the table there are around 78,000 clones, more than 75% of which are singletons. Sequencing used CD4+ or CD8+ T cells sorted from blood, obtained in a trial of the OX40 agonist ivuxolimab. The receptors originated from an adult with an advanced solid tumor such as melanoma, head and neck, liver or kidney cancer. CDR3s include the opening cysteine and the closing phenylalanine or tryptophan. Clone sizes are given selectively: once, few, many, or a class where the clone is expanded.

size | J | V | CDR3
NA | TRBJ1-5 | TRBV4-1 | CASSQTGPGMEPQHF
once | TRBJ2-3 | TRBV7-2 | CASRSTQGVATQYF
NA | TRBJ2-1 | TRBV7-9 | CASRRTSGNDEQFF
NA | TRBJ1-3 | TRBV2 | CASSENLGNTIYF
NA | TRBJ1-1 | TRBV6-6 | CASTRGRAGDTEAFF
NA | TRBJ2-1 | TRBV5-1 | CASSLRNNEQFF
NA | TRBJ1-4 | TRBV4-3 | CASSQKVDRANEKLFF
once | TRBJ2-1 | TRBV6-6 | CASMIGGSQDEQFF
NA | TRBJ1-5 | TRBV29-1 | CSVEVDGNQPQHF
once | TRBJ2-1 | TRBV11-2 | CASSQGRVRGDEQFF
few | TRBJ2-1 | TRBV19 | CASSPYSSYNEQFF
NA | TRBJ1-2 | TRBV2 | CASSWDSSGGYTF
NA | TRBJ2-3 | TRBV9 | CASSLAVTSTDTQYF
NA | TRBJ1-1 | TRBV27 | CASRSTRTGPNTEAFF
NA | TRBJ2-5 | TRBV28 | CASSLGPSGQGRGETQYF
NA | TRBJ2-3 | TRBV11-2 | CASSWGGASVSTDTQYF
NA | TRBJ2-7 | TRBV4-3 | CASSQEVAVRGLYYEQYF
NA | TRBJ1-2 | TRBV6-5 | CASSKQGTISGYTF
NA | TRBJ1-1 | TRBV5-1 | CASSAGGFTEAFF
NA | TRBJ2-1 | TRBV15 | CATSRGSGRSYNEQFF
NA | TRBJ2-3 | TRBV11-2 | CASSSGGANTDTQYF
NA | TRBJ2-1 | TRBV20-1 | CSARGFKQFF
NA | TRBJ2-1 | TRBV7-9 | CASSPGGAGEVAEQFF
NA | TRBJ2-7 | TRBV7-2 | CASSLNHAYEQYF
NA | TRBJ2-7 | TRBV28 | CATGLANSYEQYF
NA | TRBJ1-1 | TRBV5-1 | CASSQGFYGTEAFF
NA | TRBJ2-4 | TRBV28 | CASVAGIAKNIQYF
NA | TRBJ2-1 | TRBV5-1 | CASSFEGGSYNEQFF
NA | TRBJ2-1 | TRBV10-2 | CASSESIKPSGSGEQFF
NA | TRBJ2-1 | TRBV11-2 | CASSLVRGDNEQFF
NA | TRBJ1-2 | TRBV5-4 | CASSPSGTGSNYGYTF
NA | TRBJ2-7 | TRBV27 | CASSERAQYEQYF
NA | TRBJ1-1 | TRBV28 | CASSSGGTAEAFF
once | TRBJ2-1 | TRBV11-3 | CASSVTGHGEQFF
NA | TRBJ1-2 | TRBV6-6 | CASRLRQDYGYTF
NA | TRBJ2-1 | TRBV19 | CASSTPGQGSYNEQFF
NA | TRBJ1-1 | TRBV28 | CASHRGGAVTEAFF
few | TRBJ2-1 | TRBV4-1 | CASSQLSGQGDNEQFF
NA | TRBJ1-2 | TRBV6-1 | CASSEQPGDYGYTF
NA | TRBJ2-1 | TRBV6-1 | CASSLGGGGNEQFF